This T cell receptor (beta chain) was recorded in a study of cytomegalovirus exposure and HLA in healthy donors. Overall study results and limits: CMV serostatus stood as the only immune exposure information on hand. Cytomegalovirus association was assigned to approximately 160 TCR beta chains.

Notes on this clone: The antigen is unknown.

PCR primers comprised 60 Vbeta and 13 Jbeta primers. Data came from immunoSEQ multiplex PCR; TCRdb stores just in-frame clones and leaves some out. The sample has 100,000 to 150,000 clones, less than 85% seen once; the top ten hold around 18%. J lost 4 bases, V lost 3 bases, and 5 bases had no gene match. This CDR3 region has 14 residues. Germline CDR1 is GTSNPN and CDR2 is SVGIG (reference sequence). This receptor was taken from a man aged 18 to 30 in good health and CMV-seropositive. V and J are TRBV30 and TRBJ2-3; 9 bases fit TRBD1. Sequencing was carried out using PBMCs. The CDR3 protein is CAWRDRGLADTQYF. The DNA for the CDR3 is TGTGCCTGGAGGGACAGGGGATTGGCAGATACGCAGTATTTT.